Below, 7 T cell receptor beta chains from the same sample are listed, as sequenced in a study of T cells expressing NK-cell markers. TCRdb reprocessed the 5' RACE reads and stores each CDR3 protein as one record, lacking DNA. The sample holds about 260,000 distinct CDR3 sequences. The sequenced sample consisted of blood T cells: a sorted CD56 or NKG2C T cell subset, CD4+ or CD8+ T cells, or bulk PBMC T cells (not recorded which). The source of these receptors is a man in his late teens or twenties in good health.

The chain joins TRBV14 to TRBJ1-5. The CDR3 sequence is 13 residues long. The germline gives CDR1 SGHDN, CDR2 FVKESK. CDR3 sequence reads: CASSQSPNQPQHF.

The CDR3 loop is CASSDTSGANTGELFF. The rearrangement links TRBV5-1 to TRBJ2-2; TCRdb's D gene call, TRBD2, goes unchecked for lack of DNA. The CDR3 length is 16 residues. The germline CDR1 and CDR2 sequences are SGHRS and YFSETQ.

The rearrangement uses TRBV7-9 and TRBJ2-3; TCRdb selects TRBD1, and the lack of DNA leaves this call unchecked. The CDR3 loop spans 16 amino acids. CDR1 is SEHNR and CDR2 is FQNEAQ in the germline V gene (reference sequence). The CDR3 sequence: CASSLGGTSGTDTQYF.

The V gene is TRBV7-6, the J gene TRBJ2-5; the D gene TCRdb calls, TRBD2, cannot be checked with no DNA. The CDR3 spans 17 residues. Germline assignment: CDR1 SGHVS and CDR2 FNYEAQ. The CDR3 loop is CASSLVRSGTYQETQYF.

The chain uses TRBV7-3 and TRBJ2-1; the D call of TRBD1 rests on TCRdb alone, since no DNA is present to check it. The length of the CDR3 is 15 residues. Germline V lookup: CDR1 SGHTA, CDR2 FQGTGA. CDR3: CASSLTGGRYNEQFF.

The chain recombines TRBV5-6 with TRBJ2-4. The CDR3 covers 16 residues. From germline, CDR1 is SGHDT and CDR2 YYEEEE. The CDR3 region is CASSPRYRLAKNIQYF.

The chain uses TRBV12-3 or TRBV12-4 and TRBJ2-1; the TCRdb D gene call, TRBD2, has no DNA to confirm it. This CDR3 is built from 17 residues. CDR3 amino acids: CASSLGLAGVVRNEQFF.